Each of the 12 T cell receptor beta chains below was sequenced from the same sample in a study of T-cell reconstitution after alpha-beta-depleted transplantation in children. Unique molecular identifiers were used in preparing the TCRbeta library. TCRdb re-derived calls from the PCR reads in MiXCR, one entry per CDR3 protein. Of 450,000 to 600,000 distinct CDR3 sequences detected, 30% to 35% appear once; the ten largest clones hold less than 2.5%. This material consisted of PBMCs from the stem cell graft donor, taken from the stem cell graft. The receptor source for this set is a human donor who donated a stem cell graft to a child with aplastic anemia.

This clonotype was detected only a few times. The genes are TRBV18 and TRBJ2-1, with D perhaps TRBD1 or TRBD2 (5 bases each). In germline, CDR1 is KGHSH, CDR2 LQKENI. The CDR3 runs to 16 residues. V gave up 5 bases and J gave up 2 bases, with 16 bases separating them. CDR3 amino acids: CASSAFRDLPYNEQFF. The CDR3 DNA follows: TGTGCCAGCTCAGCATTCCGGGACCTTCCCTACAATGAGCAGTTCTTC.

The gene calls are TRBV5-1 and TRBJ2-7; TRBD1 is a possible D gene (5 bases). V lost 0 bases, J lost 2 bases, and 12 bases lay in between. The CDR3 is 15 amino acids. Germline loops: CDR1 SGHRS, CDR2 YFSETQ. The CDR3 protein is CASSLGGRTTYEQYF. The CDR3 coding sequence is TGCGCCAGCAGCTTGGGGGGCAGGACCACCTACGAGCAGTACTTC.

This clonotype showed up just a few times. This chain joins TRBV11-1 and TRBJ1-6; a weak D match, TRBD1 (5 bases). The CDR3 covers 18 residues. Germline V gene sequence: CDR1 SGHAT, CDR2 FQDESV (reference sequence). V lost 5 bases and J 0 bases, leaving 17 bases between the germline ends. In DNA form, the CDR3 reads TGTGCCAGCAGCCCATCGCCGAGTGGGGGCTCCTATAATTCACCCCTCCACTTT. Residues: CASSPSPSGGSYNSPLHF.

The rearrangement uses TRBV12-3 or TRBV12-4 and TRBJ1-2; D not resolved. The ends were cut back, 3 bases at V and 3 bases at J, with 14 bases in the middle. The CDR3 runs to 15 residues. The CDR3 protein is CASSLAATQDYGYTF. For the CDR3, the DNA is TGTGCCAGCAGTTTGGCAGCCACCCAGGACTATGGCTACACCTTC.

This chain joins TRBV29-1 and TRBJ2-4; TRBD2 matches at 9 bases. This CDR3 contains 17 residues. V shed 6 bases and J 3 bases; nucleotides not matched to a gene: 15. Germline values: CDR1 SQVTM, CDR2 ANQGSEA. The CDR3: CSVDKFGGGVIKNIQYF. For the CDR3, the DNA is TGCAGCGTAGACAAATTCGGCGGGGGGGTTATCAAAAACATTCAGTACTTC.

The table lists this clonotype with a few counts. The V and J genes are TRBV20-1 and TRBJ2-2; 8 bases agree with TRBD2. The germline V gene has CDR1 DFQATT and CDR2 SNEGSKA (reference sequence). The length of the CDR3 is 13 residues. CDR3 in DNA: TGCAGCTTCCGGGAGGGCCTAGCCGGGGAGCTGTTTTTT. Its translation: CSFREGLAGELFF.

The table lists this clonotype with many counts. The chain combines TRBV12-3 or TRBV12-4 with TRBJ1-1; TRBD1 is a possible D gene (5 bases). The CDR3 runs to 14 residues. Between the trimmed V and J ends, which lost 1 base and 4 bases, there was a span of 10 bases. CDR3 DNA sequence: TGTGCCAGCAGTTTAGGGGGGGTTAGCACTGAAGCTTTCTTT. Protein product: CASSLGGVSTEAFF.

The rearrangement joins TRBV7-2 to TRBJ1-2; possible D gene TRBD1, 6 bases. Germline CDR1 is SGHTA and CDR2 is FQGNSA. V gave up 4 bases and J gave up 4 bases, with 13 bases separating them. This CDR3 comprises 14 residues. CDR3 DNA: TGTGCCAGCAGCTCGAGCGGGGGGGCCTATGGCTACACCTTC. Its translation: CASSSSGGAYGYTF.

CDR3 sequence: CASRDSELAKNIQYF. DNA for the CDR3: TGTGCCAGCAGGGACAGCGAGCTAGCCAAAAACATTCAGTACTTC. The chain has TRBV6-2 or TRBV6-3 and TRBJ2-4, with D perhaps matching TRBD1 (6 bases). With 6 bases removed from V and 0 bases from J, the gap between germline ends came to 12 bases. Germline V lookup: CDR1 MNHEY, CDR2 SVGEGT. The CDR3 spans 15 residues.

In this sample, this clonotype turned up a few times. The rearrangement links TRBV4-3 to TRBJ2-3; D perhaps matches TRBD1 (5 bases). V lost 3 bases, J lost 3 bases, and 10 bases lay in between. This CDR3 region has 14 residues. Germline V gives CDR1 LGHNA, CDR2 YSLEER. The CDR3 region has the DNA TGCGCCAGCAGCCAGGACACCGGGACAGATACGCAGTATTTT. Protein product: CASSQDTGTDTQYF.

CDR3 sequence: CASSQDPGLAVADTQYF. The CDR3, as DNA: TGCGCCAGCAGCCAAGATCCCGGACTAGCCGTTGCAGATACGCAGTATTTT. The rearrangement links TRBV4-3 to TRBJ2-3, with 8 bases identical to TRBD2. The CDR3 covers 17 residues. CDR1 and CDR2 from the germline V gene are LGHNA and YSLEER. Trimming at V came to 0 bases and at J to 4 bases, leaving 9 bases not matched to a gene.

V usage is TRBV6-2 or TRBV6-3 and J usage is TRBJ2-1; 10 bases line up with TRBD2. The length of the CDR3 is 14 residues. Trimming at V came to 6 bases and at J to 4 bases, leaving 3 bases not matched to a gene. Germline V gene sequence: CDR1 MNHEY, CDR2 SVGEGT. The DNA for the CDR3 is TGTGCCAGCAGCGCTAGCGGGGGTTACAATGAGCAGTTCTTC. It yields the protein CASSASGGYNEQFF.